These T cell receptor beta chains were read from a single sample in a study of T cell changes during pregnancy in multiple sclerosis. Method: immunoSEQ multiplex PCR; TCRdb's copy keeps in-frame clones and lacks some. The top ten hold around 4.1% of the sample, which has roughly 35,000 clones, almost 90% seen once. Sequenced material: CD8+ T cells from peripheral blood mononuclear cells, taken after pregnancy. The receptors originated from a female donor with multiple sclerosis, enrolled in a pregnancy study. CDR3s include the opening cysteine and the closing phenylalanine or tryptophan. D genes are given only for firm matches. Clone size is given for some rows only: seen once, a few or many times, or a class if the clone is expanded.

TGTGCCAGCAGCGTAGGGGGGCAGAGCAACTATGGCTACACCTTC	CASSVGGQSNYGYTF	.	.	TRBV9	TRBJ1-2
TGTGCCAGCAGCCCCCCGGGTGGGGGCCTCTCTGGAAACACCATATATTTT	CASSPPGGGLSGNTIYF	.	few	TRBV7-9	TRBJ1-3
TGTGCCGGTTCCCCGGTTAGCCGGGGATACAATGAGCAGTTCTTC	CAGSPVSRGYNEQFF	.	.	TRBV7-9	TRBJ2-1
TGTGCCAGCAGCGCGGACTCCGACGAGACCCAGTACTTC	CASSADSDETQYF	.	.	TRBV9	TRBJ2-5
TGCGCCAGCAGCCAACGTGTTAGCTCCTACGAGCAGTACTTC	CASSQRVSSYEQYF	.	.	TRBV4-3	TRBJ2-7
TGTGCCAGCAGCTTAGATCGGAGCGGGGGGGTCTATGAGCAGTTCTTC	CASSLDRSGGVYEQFF	TRBD2	few	TRBV11-2	TRBJ2-1
TGTGCCAGCAGCCAAGATGTTTCAGGGGAGAACACTGAAGCTTTCTTT	CASSQDVSGENTEAFF	.	.	TRBV4-2	TRBJ1-1
TGTGCCAGCAGCCCATCGTACGGGGGGCTAGCTTTCTTC	CASSPSYGGLAFF	.	.	TRBV5-6	TRBJ2-1
TGTGCCAGCAGCGTCAGCGGGGGGGCGGCAGATACGCAGTATTTT	CASSVSGGAADTQYF	TRBD2	.	TRBV9	TRBJ2-3
TGTGCCAGCACCGATACAGGGTGGGGCACAGATACGCAGTATTTT	CASTDTGWGTDTQYF	.	.	TRBV9	TRBJ2-3
TGTGCCAGCAGCGTACGAGCGGGGCTAGTCGATGAGCAGTTCTTC	CASSVRAGLVDEQFF	TRBD2	.	TRBV9	TRBJ2-1
TGTGCCAGCCAACAGGGCCACGGTGGCTACACCTTC	CASQQGHGGYTF	.	.	TRBV19	TRBJ1-2
TGTGCCAGCAGCGCCGGACAGGGTGACGCCTCCTACGAGCAGTACTTC	CASSAGQGDASYEQYF	TRBD1	.	TRBV7-6	TRBJ2-7
TGTGCCAGCAGTACGGGGATATACTACGAGCAGTACTTC	CASSTGIYYEQYF	.	.	TRBV6-5	TRBJ2-7
TGTGCCAGCAGTTTAGAGGGGGTGAACACTGAAGCTTTCTTT	CASSLEGVNTEAFF	.	.	TRBV27	TRBJ1-1
TGTGCCAGCAGGGACAGGGAATACTACGAGCAGTACTTC	CASRDREYYEQYF	TRBD1	once	TRBV6-1	TRBJ2-7
TGTGCCAGCAACACGGGGGGCGGTACGCAGTATTTT	CASNTGGGTQYF	.	.	TRBV9	TRBJ2-3
TGCGCCAGCAGCCCACAGGGTCCCCAGTCGAACTATGGCTACACCTTC	CASSPQGPQSNYGYTF	.	.	TRBV4-1	TRBJ1-2
TGTGCCAGCAGCGCAGAAGGGCCCCGGGGGGGCACTGAAGCTTTCTTT	CASSAEGPRGGTEAFF	.	.	TRBV7-8	TRBJ1-1
TGTGCCAGCCGGTTTAGCGGGGGCCAACACGAGACCCAGTACTTC	CASRFSGGQHETQYF	TRBD2	.	TRBV2	TRBJ2-5
TGTGCCACCAGCCTTAACAGGGGGCAGACCCAGTACTTC	CATSLNRGQTQYF	TRBD1	.	TRBV15	TRBJ2-5
TGTGCCACCTCAGCGGGGGGGGAAACAGATACGCAGTATTTT	CATSAGGETDTQYF	TRBD2	few	TRBV6-4	TRBJ2-3